The 24 T cell receptor beta chains reported below all come from one sample, sequenced in a study of cytomegalovirus exposure and HLA in healthy donors. The PCR was carried out with 60 Vbeta primers and 13 Jbeta primers. The repertoire was sequenced with immunoSEQ multiplex PCR; TCRdb's copy has only in-frame clones and lacks some. The data hold more than 150,000 clones, with roughly 82% observed a single time. The sequenced sample consisted of PBMCs. The receptors come from a woman aged 45-60 years in good health and CMV-seropositive.

V usage is TRBV5-5 and J usage is TRBJ1-2, with 10 bases lining up with TRBD1. The V and J ends lost 4 bases and 5 bases, in that order; junction bases with no gene match: 8. Germline V gene lookup returns CDR1 SGHKS and CDR2 YYEKEE (reference sequence). The CDR3 has 15 residues. The CDR3 DNA reads as TGTGCCAGCAGCCCAGACAGGGGGCCCAAATATGGCTACACCTTC. The encoded protein is CASSPDRGPKYGYTF.

This chain uses TRBV11-2 with TRBJ1-2; 10 positions agree with TRBD1. This CDR3 comprises 15 residues. Germline V CDR1 and CDR2: SGHAT, FQNNGV. Germline trimming cut 0 bases from V and 9 bases from J; bases unmatched to any gene: 7. The CDR3 region is CASSLEGQGWESYTF. The CDR3 coding sequence is TGTGCCAGCAGCTTAGAGGGACAGGGGTGGGAAAGCTACACCTTC.

This chain connects TRBV27 to TRBJ2-7; 11 bases map to TRBD2. The CDR3 contains 23 residues. V was pared by 5 bases and J by 0 bases, with 27 bases of the junction left unmatched. The V gene's germline CDR1 is MNHEY and CDR2 SMNVEV (reference sequence). The CDR3 DNA follows: TGTGCCAGCAGTCCCCCTCGAAGGGCCCACCATAAAGCTAGCGGGGGGTCCTCCTACGAGCAGTACTTC. This codes for CASSPPRRAHHKASGGSSYEQYF.

This rearrangement joins TRBV7-8 to TRBJ2-6; 9 nucleotides agree with TRBD1. Germline CDR1 and CDR2: SGHVS and FQNEAQ. V lost 8 bases and J lost 0; bases outside the gene matches: 5. There are 16 residues in the CDR3. DNA for the CDR3: TGTGCCAGCTGGGACAGGGCAAGCTCTGGGGCCAACGTCCTGACTTTC. This sequence encodes CASWDRASSGANVLTF.

The CDR3 here is CASSLLRQEAYGYTF. CDR3 DNA: TGTGCCAGCAGCTTATTACGCCAGGAGGCCTATGGCTACACCTTC. The chain joins TRBV7-9 to TRBJ1-2; D remains ambiguous. Germline loops: CDR1 SEHNR, CDR2 FQNEAQ (reference sequence). The CDR3 is 15 residues long. Deletions cut 2 bases from V and 4 bases from J, with 14 bases between.

V and J are TRBV5-1 and TRBJ2-7; TRBD1 is a possible D gene (6 bases). The germline gives CDR1 SGHRS, CDR2 YFSETQ. Trimming pared 4 bases from V and 5 bases from J, leaving 16 bases between. This CDR3 comprises 14 residues. CDR3 DNA sequence: TGCGCCAGCAGCCTCACTGGACAGAGCAACGAGCAGTACTTC. Encoded protein: CASSLTGQSNEQYF.

The V call is TRBV27, the J call TRBJ2-5, with 8 bases identical to TRBD2. CDR1 and CDR2 from the germline V gene are MNHEY and SMNVEV (reference sequence). There are 15 residues in the CDR3. The V gene end was trimmed by 0 bases and the J gene end by 4 bases; junction bases not matched to a gene: 4. The CDR3 reads CASSLSYGTRETQYF. Written as DNA, the CDR3 is TGTGCCAGCAGTTTATCATACGGGACTAGAGAGACCCAGTACTTC.

The J gene is TRBJ2-7, the V gene TRBV19, with 11 bases identical to TRBD2. Unmatched junction bases numbered 7, after V lost 4 bases and J lost 5 bases. The germline V gene encodes CDR1 LNHDA and CDR2 SQIVND (reference sequence). This CDR3 region has 15 residues. CDR3 amino acids: CASSTRLAGFDEQYF. In DNA, the CDR3 is TGTGCCAGTAGTACTCGACTAGCGGGGTTCGACGAGCAGTACTTC.

In its sample, this clone was seen once. This rearrangement joins TRBV18 to TRBJ2-7; TRBD1 matches 9 bases. The junction had 5 bases not matched to a gene; V was cut back by 8 bases and J by 3 bases. The CDR3 is 13 residues long. Germline CDR1 reads KGHSH; CDR2 reads LQKENI. CDR3 amino acids: CASAEGQGYEQYF. The DNA for the CDR3 is TGTGCCAGCGCAGAGGGACAGGGCTACGAGCAGTACTTC.

The chain combines TRBV11-2 with TRBJ1-1, with D perhaps matching TRBD1 (6 bases). The V end was cut by 5 bases, the J end by 1 base, with 8 bases between. The CDR3 spans 13 residues. Germline CDR1 reads SGHAT; CDR2 reads FQNNGV. The CDR3 sequence: CASSKQGNTEAFF. CDR3 nucleotides: TGTGCCAGCAGCAAACAGGGGAACACTGAAGCTTTCTTT.

The J gene is TRBJ2-3, the V gene TRBV2; the match to TRBD1 covers 7 bases. J lost 2 bases, V lost 7 bases, and 6 bases had no gene match. Germline assignment: CDR1 SNHLY and CDR2 FYNNEI. This CDR3 spans 14 amino acids. DNA for the CDR3: TGTGCCAGCAACCTACAGGGGACCACAGATACGCAGTATTTT. Its protein is CASNLQGTTDTQYF.

In this sample, this clone turned up once. The chain couples TRBV4-1 to TRBJ2-7; 9 bases line up with TRBD1. Germline-derived CDR1 and CDR2 are MGHRA and YSYEKL. The CDR3 has 16 amino acids. V lost 1 base and J lost 5; bases outside the gene matches: 9. The CDR3 is CASSQGTGGQGHEQYF. CDR3 coding DNA: TGCGCCAGCAGCCAAGGAACAGGGGGACAGGGCCACGAGCAGTACTTC.

The V and J genes are TRBV5-1 and TRBJ1-2; D gene uncertain. V lost 0 bases and J 3 bases, leaving 6 bases between the germline ends. Germline lookup yields CDR1 SGHRS and CDR2 YFSETQ. This CDR3 spans 13 amino acids. The CDR3 is CASSLGHDYGYTF. CDR3 in DNA: TGCGCCAGCAGCTTGGGACATGACTATGGCTACACCTTC.

This sequence joins TRBV7-2 and TRBJ1-5; no reliable D call. V dropped 3 bases and J dropped 3 bases, with 12 bases sitting between them. The CDR3 covers 15 residues. Germline V gene data show CDR1 as SGHTA and CDR2 as FQGNSA. The CDR3 protein is CASSLVTNTNQPQHF. The DNA of the CDR3 is TGTGCCAGCAGCTTGGTTACCAACACCAATCAGCCCCAGCATTTT.

The genes are TRBV2 and TRBJ1-1, with 7 bases aligning to TRBD1. J lost 0 bases, V lost 5 bases, and 3 bases had no gene match. This CDR3 has 14 amino acids. Germline assignment: CDR1 SNHLY and CDR2 FYNNEI. The CDR3 DNA follows: TGTGCCAGCAGTAGGGACAGCCTGAACACTGAAGCTTTCTTT. It is translated as CASSRDSLNTEAFF. The full variable domain, completed using reference TRBV2 and TRBJ1-1, is EPEVTQTPSHQVTQMGQEVILRCVPISNHLYFYWYRQILGQKVEFLVSFYNNEISEKSEIFDDQFSVERPDGSNFTLKIRSTKLEDSAMYFCASSRDSLNTEAFFGQGTRLTVV.

The V and J genes are TRBV5-4 and TRBJ2-1; D is unclear. CDR1 is SGHNT and CDR2 is YYREEE in the germline V gene (reference sequence). Deletions cut 7 bases from V and 7 bases from J, with 9 bases between. The CDR3 totals 11 residues. CDR3 amino acids: CASLSLNEQFF. The DNA for the CDR3 is TGTGCCAGCCTATCTCTGAATGAGCAGTTCTTC.

The rearrangement uses TRBV9 and TRBJ2-3, with TRBD1 as a possible D gene (5 bases). Trimming removed 6 bases from V and 1 base from J, with 15 bases in between. The germline V gene encodes CDR1 SGDLS and CDR2 YYNGEE. The CDR3 sequence is 15 residues long. The CDR3 nucleotides read TGTGCCAGCACACAAGACAGTGCGGGCACAGATACGCAGTATTTT. Translation gives CASTQDSAGTDTQYF.

The gene calls are TRBV6-5 and TRBJ2-1; 12 positions match TRBD2. This CDR3 has 16 amino acids. V trimming: 0 bases; J trimming: 7 bases; junction bases outside the gene matches: 4. In germline, CDR1 is MNHEY, CDR2 SVGAGI. DNA of the CDR3: TGTGCCAGCAGTTACTCTGGACTAGCGGGGTGGAATGAGCAGTTCTTC. Encoded protein: CASSYSGLAGWNEQFF.

This clone was seen just once. The rearrangement uses TRBV28 and TRBJ1-6; no clear D. The CDR3 consists of 17 residues. Germline lookup yields CDR1 MDHEN and CDR2 SYDVKM. V dropped 4 bases and J dropped 9 bases, with 22 bases sitting between them. This CDR3 is CASSSPAEGPIGSPLHF. The CDR3, as DNA: TGTGCCAGCAGTTCGCCGGCGGAGGGCCCTATAGGTTCACCCCTCCACTTT.

The chain joins TRBV19 to TRBJ2-7; TRBD1 might be the D (6 bases). V lost 6 bases, J lost 6 bases, and 15 bases lay in between. The V gene's germline CDR1 is LNHDA and CDR2 SQIVND (reference sequence). The CDR3 extends over 13 amino acids. The CDR3 sequence: CASRNPGVREQYF. In DNA, the CDR3 is TGTGCCAGTAGGAACCCAGGGGTTCGCGAGCAGTACTTC.

CDR3 in amino acids: CASRDQRSGGLSYNEQFF. The CDR3 bases are TGTGCCAGCAGGGACCAGCGCAGCGGGGGCCTCTCCTACAATGAGCAGTTCTTC. The chain is built from TRBV7-2 and TRBJ2-1; 8 nucleotides match TRBD2. The ends lost 6 bases at V and 0 bases at J; junction bases unmatched: 13. The CDR3 loop spans 18 amino acids. Looked up from germline, CDR1 is SGHTA and CDR2 is FQGNSA.

The chain has TRBV7-2 and TRBJ2-7; no firm D call. CDR1 SGHTA and CDR2 FQGNSA come from the germline V gene. Between the trimmed V and J ends, which lost 4 bases and 6 bases, there was a span of 13 bases. The CDR3 extends over 13 amino acids. The CDR3 spells CASSSQRRTEQYF. The CDR3 nucleotides are TGTGCCAGCAGCTCCCAGAGGAGAACCGAGCAGTACTTC.

The rearrangement links TRBV6-6 to TRBJ1-5; perhaps TRBD1 as D (6 bases). V dropped 10 bases and J dropped 2 bases, with 18 bases sitting between them. This CDR3 spans 15 amino acids. Germline CDR1 is MNHNY and CDR2 is SVGAGI (reference sequence). The CDR3: CATTFIQGGNQPQHF. The CDR3 bases are TGTGCCACCACTTTCATACAGGGCGGCAATCAGCCCCAGCATTTT.

This rearrangement joins TRBV7-2 to TRBJ2-3, with a possible D match to TRBD2 (7 bases). This CDR3 contains 15 residues. The V gene lost 1 base and the J gene lost 11 bases, with 19 bases spanning the gap. The germline V gene encodes CDR1 SGHTA and CDR2 FQGNSA. The CDR3 is CASSLVLTGEGGQYF. Here the CDR3 DNA reads TGTGCCAGCAGCTTAGTTCTTACGGGGGAGGGGGGGCAGTATTTT.